The table lists the clone carrying this T cell receptor (beta chain) with many counts. The antigen remains undetermined. A unique molecular identifier was carried by every single TCR cDNA molecule. TCRdb recomputed calls from the 5' RACE reads with MiXCR, one row per CDR3 protein. The sample yields some 50,000 distinct CDR3 sequences, around 7.6% seen once. The sample is drawn from a study of spatial heterogeneity in lung cancer. Study-wide background: Alpha-chain detections were consistently fewer than beta-chain detections among the sequences. In raw reads, more than 9.5 appearances on average were recorded for each unique TCR and UMI combination. Notes on the study in general: Ubiquitous expanded tumor TCRs showed up in blood more at resection than follow-up.

With 2 bases clipped from V and 7 bases from J, the junction kept 8 bases outside the gene matches. This CDR3 is built from 14 residues. Germline CDR1 is GTSNPN and CDR2 is SVGIG (reference sequence). Stated time point: sample taken at primary tumor resection. Unsorted tumor, nontumor lung tissue or cryopreserved PBMC supplied the whole RNA. V and J are TRBV30 and TRBJ2-5, with 9 bases identical to TRBD1. The sequences come from PBMCs, collected at surgery. The receptor was derived from a female donor with early-stage non-small cell lung cancer. CDR3 DNA: TGTGCCTGGAGTTTCACAGGGGGCGGTCGGACCCAGTACTTC. This encodes CAWSFTGGGRTQYF.